The 21 T cell receptor beta chains presented below share a single source sample, sequenced in a study of cytomegalovirus exposure and HLA in healthy donors. Sequenced by immunoSEQ multiplex PCR; TCRdb stores in-frame clones only, minus some. This table has 200,000 or so clones, approximately 84% appearing once. The material sequenced was PBMCs. The source is a young man in good health and CMV-seropositive.

The genes are TRBV30 and TRBJ2-7; 11 nucleotides match TRBD2. The CDR3 spans 15 residues. Germline CDR1 GTSNPN, CDR2 SVGIG (reference sequence). The junction had 3 bases not matched to a gene; V was cut back by 0 bases and J by 2 bases. CDR3 sequence reads: CAWSVELAGAYEQYF. The DNA of the CDR3 is TGTGCCTGGAGTGTTGAACTAGCGGGAGCCTACGAGCAGTACTTC.

The rearrangement links TRBV6-5 to TRBJ2-2; 10 bases line up with TRBD2. V lost 10 bases, J lost 6 bases, and 8 bases stayed unmatched. The CDR3 spans 14 residues. Germline V gene sequence: CDR1 MNHEY, CDR2 SVGAGI. The CDR3 bases are TGTGCCACCGTTAGACTAGCGGGCGCCGGGGAGCTGTTTTTT. This encodes CATVRLAGAGELFF.

The chain recombines TRBV21-1 with TRBJ1-1. TRBV21-1 is annotated as a pseudogene. The CDR3 loop spans 14 amino acids. CDR3 nucleotides: TGTGCCAGCAGCAAAGGGTATGCTAGCACTGAAGCTTTCTTT. Its protein product is CASSKGYASTEAFF.

The chain has TRBV6-5 and TRBJ1-2, with D possibly matching TRBD1 (5 bases). In germline, CDR1 is MNHEY, CDR2 SVGAGI. Trimming took 5 bases from V and 4 from J, leaving 11 bases between them. CDR3 length: 13 residues. The CDR3, as DNA: TGTGCCAGCAGTCGGGACTTGGCCTATGGCTACACCTTC. Translation: CASSRDLAYGYTF.

This chain links TRBV5-1 with TRBJ1-4; 7 bases fit TRBD1. V trimming: 0 bases; J trimming: 5 bases; junction bases outside the gene matches: 7. The germline CDR1 and CDR2 sequences are SGHRS and YFSETQ. This CDR3 spans 16 amino acids. Here the CDR3 reads CASSLEGGGSNEKLFF. The CDR3 DNA follows: TGCGCCAGCAGCTTGGAAGGGGGCGGGTCGAATGAAAAACTGTTTTTT.

The gene calls are TRBV18 and TRBJ2-7; TRBD2 aligns across 12 bases. V was pared by 2 bases and J by 2 bases, with 4 bases of the junction left unmatched. The CDR3 has 16 residues. Germline CDR1 KGHSH, CDR2 LQKENI. CDR3: CASSPGLAGGTYEQYF. The CDR3 coding sequence is TGTGCCAGCTCACCAGGTCTAGCGGGAGGGACCTACGAGCAGTACTTC.

The J gene is TRBJ2-1, the V gene TRBV2, with TRBD2 matching over 15 bases. Germline V CDR1 and CDR2: SNHLY, FYNNEI. V lost 6 bases, J lost 7 bases, and 4 bases stayed unmatched. CDR3 size: 15 residues. The CDR3 is CASSGLAGGDNEQFF. The CDR3 DNA reads as TGTGCCAGCAGCGGACTAGCGGGAGGGGATAATGAGCAGTTCTTC.

This chain links TRBV6-5 with TRBJ2-2; D is perhaps TRBD2 (5 bases). The germline V and J ends were trimmed by 9 bases and 1 base, with 9 bases remaining between them. Germline V gives CDR1 MNHEY, CDR2 SVGAGI. The CDR3 has 13 residues. The CDR3 here is CASSDWNTGELFF. The CDR3 region has the DNA TGTGCCAGTTCGGACTGGAACACCGGGGAGCTGTTTTTT.

The CDR3, as DNA: TGTGCCAGCAGCTTCCACGGGGGAAAAGAGACCCAGTACTTC. Its translation is CASSFHGGKETQYF. This chain connects TRBV7-2 to TRBJ2-5; D perhaps matches TRBD2 (6 bases). Trimming removed 3 bases at V and 3 bases at J, with 11 bases between. This CDR3 comprises 14 residues. Germline lookup yields CDR1 SGHTA and CDR2 FQGNSA.

The J gene is TRBJ2-3, the V gene TRBV27; TRBD2 is a possible D gene (5 bases). This CDR3 contains 16 residues. Germline V gene sequence: CDR1 MNHEY, CDR2 SMNVEV (reference sequence). The V end was cut by 5 bases, the J end by 0 bases, with 15 bases between. The CDR3 region is CASSPRASLSTDTQYF. In DNA form, the CDR3 reads TGTGCCAGCAGTCCTCGGGCTAGCCTTAGCACAGATACGCAGTATTTT.

The gene calls are TRBV9 and TRBJ2-5; D not certain. The CDR3 covers 15 residues. CDR1 and CDR2 from the germline V gene are SGDLS and YYNGEE. Deletions cut 0 bases from V and 2 bases from J, with 11 bases between. The CDR3: CASSVGVRQQETQYF. CDR3 coding DNA: TGTGCCAGCAGCGTAGGGGTGAGGCAGCAAGAGACCCAGTACTTC.

This clone was observed once. The CDR3 loop reads CASSPRQGPTEAFF. The DNA for the CDR3 is TGTGCCAGCAGTCCGAGACAGGGCCCCACTGAAGCTTTCTTT. V gene TRBV6-1 combines with J gene TRBJ1-1, with TRBD1 matching 7 bases. The length of the CDR3 is 14 residues. Germline assignment: CDR1 MNHNS and CDR2 SASEGT. V trimming: 5 bases; J trimming: 4 bases; junction bases outside the gene matches: 7.

CDR3 DNA sequence: TGTGCCAGCAGCCAAACCGCTCTAGCGGGAGTTTCCGAGCAGTACTTC. The encoded protein is CASSQTALAGVSEQYF. The V and J genes are TRBV7-8 and TRBJ2-7; 10 nucleotides line up with TRBD2. Germline values: CDR1 SGHVS, CDR2 FQNEAQ. CDR3 size: 16 residues. Trimming at V came to 5 bases and at J to 6 bases, leaving 13 bases not matched to a gene.

This sequence joins TRBV6-6 and TRBJ1-1, with TRBD1 matching over 8 bases. CDR3 length equals 16 residues. Trimming at V came to 7 bases and at J to 0 bases, leaving 10 bases not matched to a gene. Germline CDR1 MNHNY, CDR2 SVGAGI (reference sequence). The CDR3 bases are TGTGCCAGCACCACCCCGGACAGGGCCATGAACACTGAAGCTTTCTTT. It encodes CASTTPDRAMNTEAFF.

V usage is TRBV5-4 and J usage is TRBJ2-2, with 11 nucleotides matching TRBD2. This CDR3 has 16 amino acids. The trim removed 4 bases at V and 1 base at J, leaving 3 bases unmatched. Germline V gives CDR1 SGHNT, CDR2 YYREEE (reference sequence). In nucleotides, the CDR3 is TGTGCCAGCAGCAATGGACTAGCGGGGAACACCGGGGAGCTGTTTTTT. Its protein product is CASSNGLAGNTGELFF.

The chain links TRBV27 to TRBJ2-7, with a weak D call TRBD2 (6 bases). Germline assignment: CDR1 MNHEY and CDR2 SMNVEV (reference sequence). The CDR3 loop spans 14 amino acids. V dropped 3 bases and J dropped 5 bases, with 14 bases sitting between them. The CDR3 here is CASSFGTQTDEQYF. In DNA form, the CDR3 reads TGTGCCAGCAGTTTCGGGACTCAGACCGACGAGCAGTACTTC.

This sequence joins TRBV4-1 and TRBJ2-3; possible D gene TRBD2, 5 bases. The V end lost 6 bases, the J end lost 4 bases, and 14 bases lay between the germline ends. Germline loops: CDR1 MGHRA, CDR2 YSYEKL. This CDR3 spans 14 amino acids. The CDR3 sequence is CASSLLVEADTQYF. CDR3 DNA sequence: TGCGCCAGCAGTCTACTAGTTGAGGCAGATACGCAGTATTTT.

The chain couples TRBV28 to TRBJ1-5; 9 positions agree with TRBD1. The CDR3 extends over 12 amino acids. Unmatched junction bases numbered 5, after V lost 11 bases and J lost 6 bases. Germline assignment: CDR1 MDHEN and CDR2 SYDVKM. The CDR3 protein is CAGGTGLQPQHF. CDR3 coding DNA: TGTGCCGGCGGGACAGGGCTTCAGCCCCAGCATTTT.

The chain carries TRBV7-2 and TRBJ2-7; TRBD2 is a possible D gene (5 bases). The CDR3 loop spans 15 amino acids. Germline lookup yields CDR1 SGHTA and CDR2 FQGNSA. V was trimmed by 3 bases and J by 2 bases, leaving 14 bases between them. The CDR3 loop is CASSLGVGEPYEQYF. The DNA for the CDR3 is TGTGCCAGCAGCTTGGGCGTCGGGGAGCCCTACGAGCAGTACTTC.

The rearrangement links TRBV28 to TRBJ1-5; D not certain. The CDR3 has 14 residues. CDR1 MDHEN and CDR2 SYDVKM come from the germline V gene. V was shortened by 3 bases and J by 0 bases, with 6 bases between the two germline ends. Written as DNA, the CDR3 is TGTGCCAGCAGTTTGGAGAGTAGCAATCAGCCCCAGCATTTT. Encoded protein: CASSLESSNQPQHF. Full variable domain (outside the CDR3, taken from reference TRBV28 and TRBJ1-5): DVKVTQSSRYLVKRTGEKVFLECVQDMDHENMFWYRQDPGLGLRLIYFSYDVKMKEKGDIPEGYSVSREKKERFSLILESASTNQTSMYLCASSLESSNQPQHFGDGTRLSIL.

This rearrangement joins TRBV10-3 to TRBJ1-2; 7 nucleotides agree with TRBD1. The CDR3 contains 14 residues. Germline V gives CDR1 ENHRY, CDR2 SYGVKD. V lost 1 base, J lost 6 bases, and 5 bases stayed unmatched. CDR3 residues: CAISEFTGANGYTF. The CDR3 region has the DNA TGTGCCATCAGTGAGTTTACAGGGGCCAATGGCTACACCTTC.